This T cell receptor (beta chain) was captured in a study of early T cells in non-severe SARS-CoV-2 infection. For the study at large: Sequencing of bulk RNA from unsorted whole blood was done, without chain pairing. Points from the study as a whole: Clonotype matching in VDJdb favored anti-spike CD8 responses and did not capture private and CD4 specificities.

TCRdb reprocessed the 5' RACE reads via MiXCR and lists one record per CDR3 protein. The sample lists some 38,000 distinct CDR3 sequences, less than 7% occurring once. This clonotype has ten or more counts. As yet, its antigen is unknown. Trimming removed 0 bases from V and 6 bases from J; junction bases left unmatched: 6. Per the germline V gene, CDR1 is KGHSH and CDR2 is LQKENI. The CDR3 covers 16 residues. The source was whole blood, collected at baseline. This clonotype was obtained from an adult who was a healthcare worker with PCR-confirmed SARS-CoV-2 infection or an uninfected control (not recorded which). The chain uses TRBV18 and TRBJ2-1, with 9 bases that match TRBD2. The CDR3: CASSPPGGRASNEQFF. CDR3 DNA sequence: TGTGCCAGCTCACCACCGGGCGGGAGGGCCTCCAATGAGCAGTTCTTC. Using reference TRBV18 and TRBJ2-1 for the parts outside the CDR3, the full variable domain is NAGVMQNPRHLVRRRGQEARLRCSPMKGHSHVYWYRQLPEEGLKFMVYLQKENIIDESGMPKERFSAEFPKEGPSILRIQQVVRGDSAAYFCASSPPGGRASNEQFFGPGTRLTVL.